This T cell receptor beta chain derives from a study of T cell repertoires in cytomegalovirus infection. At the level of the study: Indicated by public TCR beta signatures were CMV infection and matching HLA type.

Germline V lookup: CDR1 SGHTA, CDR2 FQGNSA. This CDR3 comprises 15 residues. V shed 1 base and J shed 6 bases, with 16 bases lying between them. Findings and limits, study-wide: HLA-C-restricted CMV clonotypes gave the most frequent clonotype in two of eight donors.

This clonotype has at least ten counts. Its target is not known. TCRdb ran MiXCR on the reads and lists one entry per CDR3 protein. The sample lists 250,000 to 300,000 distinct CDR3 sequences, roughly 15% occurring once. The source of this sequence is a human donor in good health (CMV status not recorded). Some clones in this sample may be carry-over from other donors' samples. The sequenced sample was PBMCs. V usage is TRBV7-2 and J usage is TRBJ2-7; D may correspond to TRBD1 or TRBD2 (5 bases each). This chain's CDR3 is CASSLVGATRAEQYF. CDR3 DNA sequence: TGTGCCAGCAGCTTAGTCGGGGCCACGCGTGCCGAGCAGTACTTC. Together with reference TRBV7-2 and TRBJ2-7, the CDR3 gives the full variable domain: GAGVSQSPSNKVTEKGKDVELRCDPISGHTALYWYRQSLGQGLEFLIYFQGNSAPDKSGLPSDRFSAERTGGSVSTLTIQRTQQEDSAVYLCASSLVGATRAEQYFGPGTRLTVT.